A single sample gave rise to the 31 T cell receptor beta chains below, sequenced in a study of T cells in Graves' hyperthyroidism and ophthalmopathy. RNA transcripts yielded amplified TCR beta CDR3 regions. Researchers ran a first-round RT-PCR on the TCR CDR3 using the HTBI primer set. Each CDR3 protein is one row after TCRdb ran MiXCR on the multiplex PCR reads. The table includes approximately 300,000 distinct CDR3 sequences, about 17% detected once. Sequenced sample: blood. These receptors came from a woman in her sixties with Graves' ophthalmopathy.

The J gene is TRBJ2-2, the V gene TRBV18; D remains unclear. Germline V gene data show CDR1 as KGHSH and CDR2 as LQKENI. The CDR3 length is 15 residues. V lost 5 bases and J 0 bases, leaving 10 bases between the germline ends. CDR3 DNA: TGTGCCAGCTCAGAGTTTGTTGCGAACACCGGGGAGCTGTTTTTT. It yields the protein CASSEFVANTGELFF. Complete variable domain (other parts from reference TRBV18 and TRBJ2-2): NAGVMQNPRHLVRRRGQEARLRCSPMKGHSHVYWYRQLPEEGLKFMVYLQKENIIDESGMPKERFSAEFPKEGPSILRIQQVVRGDSAAYFCASSEFVANTGELFFGEGSRLTVL.

This clonotype was picked up many times. The CDR3 DNA reads as TGCAGTGTCCCAGGACCAGGCAGGCAGCCCCAGCATTTT. Translating it yields CSVPGPGRQPQHF. The gene calls are TRBV20-1 and TRBJ1-5; D unclear. V shed 7 bases and J shed 7 bases, with 17 bases lying between them. The germline V gene encodes CDR1 DFQATT and CDR2 SNEGSKA (reference sequence). The CDR3 runs 13 residues.

In this sample, this clonotype turned up a few times. This chain joins TRBV7-2 and TRBJ2-7; D is ambiguous. Deletions cut 3 bases from V and 1 base from J, with 13 bases between. In germline, CDR1 is SGHTA, CDR2 FQGNSA. The CDR3 runs 15 residues. The CDR3 DNA sequence: TGTGCCAGCAGCTTTAAAGGCGCAGATTCCTACGAGCAGTACTTC. Translation: CASSFKGADSYEQYF.

This clonotype came up many times. The V and J genes are TRBV28 and TRBJ1-5, with D unclear. Germline CDR1 and CDR2: MDHEN and SYDVKM. V was pared by 4 bases and J by 6 bases, with 16 bases between. There are 15 residues in the CDR3. DNA of the CDR3: TGTGCCAGCAGTTCCGGCCAAAGAGGGATTCAGCCCCAGCATTTT. It codes for CASSSGQRGIQPQHF.

The V and J genes are TRBV12-5 and TRBJ2-7; D gene unclear. CDR1 LGHNT and CDR2 FRNRAP come from the germline V gene. The CDR3 totals 13 residues. The V end was cut by 3 bases, the J end by 3 bases, with 9 bases between. The CDR3 loop is CASGFGRDYEQYF. The CDR3 DNA is TGTGCTAGTGGTTTCGGACGAGACTACGAGCAGTACTTC.

The sample holds many counts of this clonotype. V usage is TRBV5-6 and J usage is TRBJ2-1, with 9 bases matching TRBD1. J gave up 6 bases and V 4 bases, and 8 bases lay outside the gene matches. The length of the CDR3 is 15 residues. Germline V gene lookup returns CDR1 SGHDT and CDR2 YYEEEE. CDR3 region: CASSRRGTGSNEQFF. CDR3 bases: TGTGCCAGCAGCCGACGAGGGACAGGGTCCAATGAGCAGTTCTTC.

This clonotype turned up a few times. The chain recombines TRBV28 with TRBJ2-5, with 7 nucleotides matching TRBD1. The germline gives CDR1 MDHEN, CDR2 SYDVKM. CDR3 size: 18 residues. The V gene end was trimmed by 4 bases and the J gene end by 7 bases; junction bases not matched to a gene: 21. CDR3 sequence: CASSSSVPLQGSVLTQYF. The CDR3, as DNA: TGTGCCAGCAGTTCCAGCGTCCCCTTACAGGGGTCGGTGTTGACCCAGTACTTC.

At least ten counts were recorded for this clonotype. The V gene is TRBV7-9, the J gene TRBJ2-5; TRBD1 matches at 10 bases. V shed 7 bases, J shed 5 bases, and the junction held 7 bases outside the gene matches. The length of the CDR3 is 14 residues. Germline values: CDR1 SEHNR, CDR2 FQNEAQ (reference sequence). The CDR3 sequence is CASTVGTGVETQYF. The CDR3, as DNA: TGTGCCAGCACCGTAGGGACAGGGGTGGAGACCCAGTACTTC.

This clonotype was counted ten times or more. V usage is TRBV11-2 and J usage is TRBJ1-2; no clear D. Germline V gene sequence: CDR1 SGHAT, CDR2 FQNNGV. V shed 5 bases and J shed 8 bases, with 18 bases lying between them. The CDR3 loop spans 14 amino acids. The CDR3 protein is CASSQVPESGGYTF. The DNA for the CDR3 is TGTGCCAGCAGCCAAGTGCCAGAATCCGGGGGCTACACCTTC.

The chain carries TRBV5-1 and TRBJ1-5; D is undetermined. The CDR3 is 13 amino acids. The V end was cut by 1 base, the J end by 5 bases, with 7 bases between. Germline V gene data show CDR1 as SGHRS and CDR2 as YFSETQ. The DNA of the CDR3 is TGCGCCAGCAGCTTGAGTCCGGATCAGCCCCAGCATTTT. Translated, it gives CASSLSPDQPQHF.

The chain recombines TRBV25-1 with TRBJ1-6; D is ambiguous. This CDR3 spans 15 amino acids. Trimming cost V 8 bases and J 9 bases, with 20 bases left between them. Germline V gene sequence: CDR1 MGHDK, CDR2 SYGVNS. CDR3 sequence reads: CASARTSPAGSPLHF. The DNA of the CDR3 is TGTGCCAGCGCTCGGACCTCCCCCGCAGGTTCACCCCTCCACTTT.

This clonotype was detected only a few times. The V gene is TRBV6-1, the J gene TRBJ2-5, with D perhaps TRBD2 (6 bases). Deletions cut 7 bases from V and 5 bases from J, with 17 bases between. The length of the CDR3 is 14 residues. Germline V CDR1 and CDR2: MNHNS, SASEGT. CDR3 sequence: CASNGIAGRETQYF. As DNA, the CDR3 is TGTGCCAGCAACGGTATCGCAGGGAGGGAGACCCAGTACTTC.

This rearrangement joins TRBV6-2 or TRBV6-3 to TRBJ2-2, with D possibly TRBD2 on 5 matching bases. Germline CDR1 and CDR2: MNHEY and SVGEGT. V was pared by 2 bases and J by 9 bases, with 13 bases between. The CDR3 has 14 amino acids. CDR3 in DNA: TGTGCCAGCAGTTACGTGGGGAGCTCCAGGGAGCTGTTTTTT. Protein: CASSYVGSSRELFF.

This clonotype was observed at least ten times. As DNA, the CDR3 is TGTGCCAGCAGCTTAACAGGCCTTACCTACGAGCAGTACTTC. Its protein product is CASSLTGLTYEQYF. This chain links TRBV5-6 with TRBJ2-7, with D possibly TRBD1 on 5 matching bases. The V end was cut by 2 bases, the J end by 2 bases, with 11 bases between. Per the germline V gene, CDR1 is SGHDT and CDR2 is YYEEEE. The CDR3 runs to 14 residues.

This clonotype was seen ten or more times. The chain carries TRBV6-1 and TRBJ2-1; D possibly corresponds to TRBD2 (7 bases). Germline CDR1 MNHNS, CDR2 SASEGT. V was pared by 6 bases and J by 3 bases, with 9 bases between. The CDR3 is made up of 13 amino acids. The CDR3 nucleotides read TGTGCCAGCAGAGGGGGGGACTACAATGAGCAGTTCTTC. Translated: CASRGGDYNEQFF.

Only a few counts were recorded for this clonotype. This chain joins TRBV4-1 and TRBJ1-2; 7 nucleotides match TRBD1. CDR3 length equals 14 residues. Trimming at V came to 1 base and at J to 5 bases, leaving 4 bases not matched to a gene. The V gene's germline CDR1 is MGHRA and CDR2 YSYEKL. The CDR3 sequence: CASSQGGTAYGYTF. The CDR3 region has the DNA TGCGCCAGCAGCCAAGGCGGGACAGCTTATGGCTACACCTTC.

The chain is built from TRBV7-9 and TRBJ1-2, with D possibly matching TRBD1 (6 bases). Trimming cost V 4 bases and J 2 bases, with 23 bases left between them. From germline, CDR1 is SEHNR and CDR2 FQNEAQ (reference sequence). The length of the CDR3 is 18 residues. DNA for the CDR3: TGTGCCAGCAGCTCAAACGGTGGAGGAGGGGGGATAAACTATGGCTACACCTTC. It codes for CASSSNGGGGGINYGYTF. The variable domain in full, completed from reference TRBV7-9 and TRBJ1-2, reads DTGVSQNPRHKITKRGQNVTFRCDPISEHNRLYWYRQTLGQGPEFLTYFQNEAQLEKSRLLSDRFSAERPKGSFSTLEIQRTEQGDSAMYLCASSSNGGGGGINYGYTFGSGTRLTVV.

This clonotype appeared many times. The chain has TRBV5-1 and TRBJ2-5, with 12 bases lining up with TRBD2. In germline, CDR1 is SGHRS, CDR2 YFSETQ. CDR3 length: 16 amino acids. V gave up 1 base and J gave up 4 bases; unmatched junction bases: 5. This CDR3 reads CASSLFLAGGRETQYF. The CDR3 bases are TGCGCCAGCAGCTTGTTCCTAGCGGGGGGGCGAGAGACCCAGTACTTC.

The table lists this clonotype with many counts. This chain connects TRBV28 to TRBJ2-7, with D perhaps being TRBD1 or TRBD2 (5 bases each). V was cut by 4 bases and J by 4 bases, with 14 bases left in between. The length of the CDR3 is 14 residues. Germline CDR1 is MDHEN and CDR2 is SYDVKM. CDR3 sequence: CASSSFRGPYEQYF. The CDR3 DNA is TGTGCCAGCAGTTCGTTCCGGGGACCGTACGAGCAGTACTTC.

This clonotype was picked up many times. This chain connects TRBV2 to TRBJ2-5, with D perhaps matching TRBD1 (6 bases). Per germline, CDR1 SNHLY and CDR2 FYNNEI. V was clipped by 1 base and J by 4 bases, with 16 bases between them. The CDR3 is 16 residues long. In DNA form, the CDR3 reads TGTGCCAGCAGTGAAGGCCCCGGACAGACGGGAGAGACCCAGTACTTC. Encoded protein: CASSEGPGQTGETQYF.

There are many counts of this clonotype. This chain links TRBV24-1 with TRBJ2-5, with D possibly matching TRBD1 (7 bases). The CDR3 consists of 16 residues. V lost 2 bases and J lost 4, with 16 bases in between. Germline assignment: CDR1 KGHDR and CDR2 SFDVKD. The CDR3 DNA reads TGTGCCACCAGTGATTCTTCCAGGGGGGAGAGAGAGACCCAGTACTTC. Translation: CATSDSSRGERETQYF.

About this clonotype: This may be a read error: a much more frequent sequence differs by one nucleotide. CDR3 DNA: TGTGCCGGCAGCTCCGGACAGGGGTGGGATTCACCCCTCCACTTT. It translates to CAGSSGQGWDSPLHF. The chain uses TRBV7-2 and TRBJ1-6; the match to TRBD1 covers 9 bases. The germline V gene has CDR1 SGHTA and CDR2 FQGNSA. The length of the CDR3 is 15 residues.

This clonotype was seen a few times. This chain uses TRBV11-3 with TRBJ2-2, with 8 bases matching TRBD1. The CDR3 contains 15 residues. The germline CDR1 and CDR2 sequences are SGHNT and YENEEA. V gave up 5 bases and J gave up 5 bases; unmatched junction bases: 7. CDR3 protein: CASSEGTGFTGELFF. The CDR3 nucleotides are TGTGCCAGCAGCGAAGGGACAGGTTTTACCGGGGAGCTGTTTTTT. The whole variable domain, filled in from reference TRBV11-3 and TRBJ2-2, reads EAGVVQSPRYKIIEKKQPVAFWCNPISGHNTLYWYLQNLGQGPELLIRYENEEAVDDSQLPKDRFSAERLKGVDSTLKIQPAELGDSAVYLCASSEGTGFTGELFFGEGSRLTVL.

In the case of this clonotype: A much larger clone sits a single nucleotide away, making a read error possible. This chain uses TRBV27 with TRBJ2-3; tentative D call: TRBD1 (6 bases). The V gene lost 5 bases and the J gene lost 2 bases, with 14 bases spanning the gap. Germline assignment: CDR1 MNHEY and CDR2 SMNVEV (reference sequence). The CDR3 is 15 amino acids. This chain's CDR3 is CASSGQPLVTDTQYF. For the CDR3, the DNA is TGTGCCAGCAGTGGACAGCCCCTTGTCACAGATACGCAGTATTTT.

This clonotype was recorded at least ten times. The J gene is TRBJ2-5, the V gene TRBV18, with 8 positions matching TRBD1. Trimming took 3 bases from V and 9 from J; bases not matched to a gene: 3. Germline CDR1 is KGHSH and CDR2 is LQKENI. CDR3 length equals 12 residues. DNA of the CDR3: TGTGCCAGCTCACCGGACAGGGAGGCCCAGTACTTC. Protein sequence: CASSPDREAQYF.

This clonotype showed up many times. J is TRBJ2-7 and V is TRBV7-2; possible D gene TRBD2, 6 bases. Germline lookup yields CDR1 SGHTA and CDR2 FQGNSA. Trimming shortened V by 0 bases and J by 7 bases, and 13 bases separated the two germline ends. The CDR3 spans 14 residues. The CDR3 sequence is CASSLAGRGWEQYF. CDR3 sequence (DNA): TGTGCCAGCAGCTTAGCGGGCCGGGGGTGGGAGCAGTACTTC.

This clonotype was detected only a few times. V and J are TRBV2 and TRBJ2-3, with D possibly TRBD2 on 5 matching bases. Germline V lookup: CDR1 SNHLY, CDR2 FYNNEI. V lost 4 bases and J 3 bases, leaving 17 bases between the germline ends. The CDR3 contains 16 residues. CDR3 DNA: TGTGCCAGCAGTGGGAAAGGGTTTAGGAGGACAGATACGCAGTATTTT. It encodes CASSGKGFRRTDTQYF.

The genes are TRBV7-9 and TRBJ1-1; a weak D match, TRBD1 (6 bases). The CDR3 is made up of 13 amino acids. Germline CDR1 is SEHNR and CDR2 is FQNEAQ (reference sequence). V dropped 7 bases and J dropped 7 bases, with 16 bases sitting between them. The CDR3 coding sequence is TGTGCCAGCACCCAGGGGAGGGCGGGTGAAGCTTTCTTT. It yields the protein CASTQGRAGEAFF.

Only a few counts were recorded for this clonotype. The chain uses TRBV27 and TRBJ2-2; no clear D gene. In germline, CDR1 is MNHEY, CDR2 SMNVEV (reference sequence). The CDR3 runs to 16 residues. Deletions cut 3 bases from V and 0 bases from J, with 11 bases between. Here the CDR3 reads CASSFFFWANTGELFF. DNA of the CDR3: TGTGCCAGCAGTTTCTTTTTTTGGGCGAACACCGGGGAGCTGTTTTTT.

The table lists this clonotype with many counts. The CDR3, as DNA: TGTGCCAGCAGCTTAGCACTGGGACGCCAAAGGGAGGGCTACACCTTC. Translating it yields CASSLALGRQREGYTF. The chain uses TRBV7-8 and TRBJ1-2, with D perhaps TRBD1 (5 bases). The CDR3 extends over 16 amino acids. Trimming stripped 0 bases from V and 8 bases from J, with 19 bases between. Germline V gene sequence: CDR1 SGHVS, CDR2 FQNEAQ.

The chain combines TRBV9 with TRBJ2-5; the match to TRBD2 covers 9 bases. The germline V gene encodes CDR1 SGDLS and CDR2 YYNGEE. The V and J ends lost 4 bases and 0 bases, in that order; junction bases with no gene match: 1. The CDR3 extends over 14 amino acids. This CDR3 reads CASSPSGNQETQYF. For the CDR3, the DNA is TGTGCCAGCAGCCCTAGCGGGAACCAAGAGACCCAGTACTTC.